This passage covers 21 T cell receptor beta chains from one sample sequenced in a study of blood T cell repertoires in COVID-19. Clones were read by immunoSEQ multiplex PCR, and TCRdb kept only the in-frame ones, dropping some. This table holds 300,000 to 350,000 clones, over 70% found once. The material sequenced was peripheral blood. These receptors were collected from a woman between 50 and 59 years old with COVID-19, enrolled during active disease.

This clone was seen only once. The V call is TRBV14, the J call TRBJ2-1; D may be TRBD1 (6 bases). Germline V gene data show CDR1 as SGHDN and CDR2 as FVKESK. V was pared by 4 bases and J by 0 bases, with 13 bases between. The CDR3 runs to 16 residues. DNA of the CDR3: TGTGCCAGCAGCCTGCCCGACAGGCACTCCTACAATGAGCAGTTCTTC. Translating it yields CASSLPDRHSYNEQFF.

The V gene is TRBV18, the J gene TRBJ2-7; TRBD2 matches 7 bases. Germline V CDR1 and CDR2: KGHSH, LQKENI. Losses at the gene ends were 4 bases for V and 3 bases for J; bases not matched to a gene: 6. There are 14 residues in the CDR3. The CDR3 sequence: CASSLKRDLYEQYF. DNA for the CDR3: TGTGCCAGCTCACTCAAGCGGGACCTCTACGAGCAGTACTTC.

J is TRBJ1-1 and V is TRBV5-6; 7 bases line up with TRBD1. Germline CDR1 reads SGHDT; CDR2 reads YYEEEE. The CDR3 runs to 16 residues. Unmatched junction bases numbered 7, after V lost 1 base and J lost 1 base. The CDR3 sequence: CASSLPRQGRNTEAFF. The CDR3 DNA is TGTGCCAGCAGCTTGCCCCGACAGGGACGGAACACTGAAGCTTTCTTT.

The chain links TRBV29-1 to TRBJ2-7, with D unclear. The CDR3 extends over 12 amino acids. Germline CDR1 is SQVTM and CDR2 is ANQGSEA. Trimming left V 5 bases short and J 2 bases short, with 10 bases between. The CDR3 DNA follows: TGCAGCGTTCATAGTAACCCCTACGAGCAGTACTTC. Its translation: CSVHSNPYEQYF.

The chain employs TRBV7-2 and TRBJ2-1; D is possibly TRBD2 (6 bases). The CDR3 has 16 residues. V dropped 3 bases and J dropped 7 bases, with 19 bases sitting between them. Germline values: CDR1 SGHTA, CDR2 FQGNSA. The CDR3 spells CASSLFPRRGGNEQFF. The CDR3 region has the DNA TGTGCCAGCAGCTTGTTCCCGCGACGTGGGGGGAATGAGCAGTTCTTC.

This clone was observed a single time. The chain is built from TRBV6-5 and TRBJ1-6; no clear D gene. The V gene lost 8 bases and the J gene lost 0 bases, with 8 bases spanning the gap. CDR1 is MNHEY and CDR2 is SVGAGI in the germline V gene. The CDR3 is made up of 14 amino acids. CDR3 bases: TGTGCCAGCCGCACAAGCTCCTATAATTCACCCCTCCACTTT. This encodes CASRTSSYNSPLHF.

This clone has only one observation. The CDR3 reads CASTVPTGGVQPQHF. The CDR3 DNA is TGTGCCAGCACTGTTCCGACAGGGGGCGTTCAGCCCCAGCATTTT. This sequence joins TRBV28 and TRBJ1-5; 10 bases are a match to TRBD1. The CDR3 is 15 amino acids. V was clipped by 7 bases and J by 6 bases; unmatched bases: 9. Germline CDR1 reads MDHEN; CDR2 reads SYDVKM.

The chain recombines TRBV30 with TRBJ2-1; no clear D gene. The CDR3 covers 15 residues. Germline loops: CDR1 GTSNPN, CDR2 SVGIG (reference sequence). V was clipped by 0 bases and J by 5 bases, with 14 bases between them. For the CDR3, the DNA is TGTGCCTGGAGTGTAACGCGGTCACGCAACAATGAGCAGTTCTTC. Translating it yields CAWSVTRSRNNEQFF.

This chain links TRBV29-1 with TRBJ2-5; a weak D match, TRBD1 (6 bases). The CDR3 is made up of 13 amino acids. The ends were cut back, 7 bases at V and 1 base at J, with 13 bases in the middle. CDR1 SQVTM and CDR2 ANQGSEA come from the germline V gene. The DNA of the CDR3 is TGCAGCGCCGTGACAGGCGGCCAAGAGACCCAGTACTTC. Encoded protein: CSAVTGGQETQYF.

The rearrangement uses TRBV2 and TRBJ2-2; D gene ambiguous. V lost 11 bases to trimming and J lost 1 base, with 14 bases between them. Germline lookup yields CDR1 SNHLY and CDR2 FYNNEI. The CDR3 spans 14 residues. The CDR3 DNA follows: TGTGCCTCAGCGTTGGTCGAGAACACCGGGGAGCTGTTTTTT. Translation: CASALVENTGELFF.

The chain joins TRBV6-5 to TRBJ2-5; tentatively, D is TRBD1 (5 bases). This CDR3 region has 15 residues. Germline CDR1 MNHEY, CDR2 SVGAGI. Trimming stripped 0 bases from V and 4 bases from J, with 12 bases between. CDR3 sequence: CASSYSAQGGETQYF. CDR3 nucleotide sequence: TGTGCCAGCAGTTACTCCGCTCAGGGTGGAGAGACCCAGTACTTC.

The V gene is TRBV9, the J gene TRBJ1-4; 9 positions match TRBD1. Germline loops: CDR1 SGDLS, CDR2 YYNGEE. CDR3 length: 14 amino acids. J lost 8 bases, V lost 7 bases, and 9 bases had no gene match. The CDR3 coding sequence is TGTGCCAGCGCGGCCGGGACAGGGAAAGAAAAACTGTTTTTT. Protein sequence: CASAAGTGKEKLFF.

The rearrangement links TRBV5-1 to TRBJ2-2, with D possibly TRBD1 on 5 matching bases. Trimming pared 2 bases from V and 3 bases from J, leaving 8 bases between. The CDR3 spans 14 residues. The germline V gene encodes CDR1 SGHRS and CDR2 YFSETQ. The CDR3 sequence is CASSLGADTGELFF. In DNA form, the CDR3 reads TGCGCCAGCAGCTTAGGGGCGGACACCGGGGAGCTGTTTTTT.

The CDR3: CASSWGGQNNQPQHF. The CDR3 DNA follows: TGTGCCAGTAGCTGGGGTGGACAGAACAATCAGCCCCAGCATTTT. V is TRBV19 and J is TRBJ1-5; weak D call: TRBD1 (6 bases). V was pared by 6 bases and J by 3 bases, with 15 bases between. The germline CDR1 and CDR2 sequences are LNHDA and SQIVND (reference sequence). The CDR3 is 15 amino acids. Supplemented by reference TRBV19 and TRBJ1-5, the full variable domain reads DGGITQSPKYLFRKEGQNVTLSCEQNLNHDAMYWYRQDPGQGLRLIYYSQIVNDFQKGDIAEGYSVSREKKESFPLTVTSAQKNPTAFYLCASSWGGQNNQPQHFGDGTRLSIL.

V gene TRBV6-2 or TRBV6-3 combines with J gene TRBJ1-1, with a weak D call TRBD1 (5 bases). Trimming took 4 bases from V and 10 from J, leaving 22 bases between them. This CDR3 has 15 amino acids. CDR1 MNHEY and CDR2 SVGEGT come from the germline V gene. In DNA form, the CDR3 reads TGTGCCAGCAGTTTGATTGGACAAAGGGCCCTGGGAGCTTTCTTT. This codes for CASSLIGQRALGAFF.

This clone occurred once. The V call is TRBV3-1 (or the pseudogene TRBV3-2), the J call TRBJ2-5; TRBD1 matches 9 bases. The V gene end was trimmed by 4 bases and the J gene end by 2 bases; junction bases not matched to a gene: 2. The CDR3 runs 14 residues. Per germline, CDR1 LGHDT and CDR2 YNNKEL (reference sequence). CDR3 sequence: CASSRDRGQETQYF. In DNA form, the CDR3 reads TGTGCCAGCAGCCGTGACAGGGGGCAAGAGACCCAGTACTTC.

V usage is TRBV11-3 and J usage is TRBJ2-7, with TRBD2 matching 8 bases. Germline CDR1 is SGHNT and CDR2 is YENEEA. The CDR3 runs 15 residues. V was clipped by 3 bases and J by 4 bases; unmatched bases: 8. CDR3 protein: CASSFQASGWYEQYF. CDR3 nucleotide sequence: TGTGCCAGCAGCTTCCAGGCTAGCGGGTGGTACGAGCAGTACTTC.

The V gene is TRBV7-8, the J gene TRBJ2-1; 12 positions match TRBD2. The germline CDR1 and CDR2 sequences are SGHVS and FQNEAQ. V shed 5 bases, J shed 7 bases, and the junction held 6 bases outside the gene matches. The CDR3 contains 15 residues. CDR3: CASSLRTSGMNEQFF. CDR3 nucleotides: TGTGCCAGCAGCCTAAGGACTAGCGGGATGAATGAGCAGTTCTTC.

This clone was observed once. The gene calls are TRBV24-1 and TRBJ2-1; maybe TRBD1 (6 bases). Germline V gene data show CDR1 as KGHDR and CDR2 as SFDVKD. The CDR3 length is 16 residues. V dropped 1 base and J dropped 3 bases, with 12 bases sitting between them. CDR3 sequence: CATSDFTGQGYNEQFF. CDR3 sequence (DNA): TGTGCCACCAGTGATTTTACAGGGCAGGGCTACAATGAGCAGTTCTTC.

The chain joins TRBV11-2 to TRBJ2-1; TRBD1 is a possible D gene (5 bases). This CDR3 is built from 17 residues. V dropped 2 bases and J dropped 2 bases, with 16 bases sitting between them. Germline V gene data show CDR1 as SGHAT and CDR2 as FQNNGV. The CDR3 DNA follows: TGTGCCAGCAGCTTACAGGGCTCAGGGTTTCCCTACAATGAGCAGTTCTTC. Translating it yields CASSLQGSGFPYNEQFF.

The J gene is TRBJ2-3, the V gene TRBV4-2; 12 bases agree with TRBD2. Germline CDR1 and CDR2: LGHNA and YNFKEQ. Germline trimming cut 5 bases from V and 1 base from J; bases unmatched to any gene: 4. The length of the CDR3 is 16 residues. The CDR3 spells CASSARLAGGTDTQYF. DNA of the CDR3: TGTGCCAGCAGCGCCCGACTAGCGGGGGGCACAGATACGCAGTATTTT.